These T cell receptor beta chains were read from a single sample in a study of blood T cell repertoires in COVID-19. Sequencing was performed with immunoSEQ multiplex PCR; in TCRdb, only in-frame clones are kept and a portion is missing. The sample contains 300,000 to 350,000 clones, around 86% of which appear only once. The sequencing sample was made of peripheral blood. These receptors were collected from a woman aged 50 to 65 with COVID-19, enrolled during active disease. Each CDR3 is given with its conserved first and last residue. A D gene is named only where the DNA matches it firmly. Expanded clones are given a class, and other clones once, few, many or no size at all.

v_gene: TRBV5-6
d_gene: .
j_gene: TRBJ2-7
abundance: .
CDR3aa: CASSTFYEQYF
CDR3nt: TGTGCCAGCAGCACTTTTTACGAGCAGTACTTC

v_gene: TRBV18
d_gene: .
j_gene: TRBJ1-1
abundance: once
CDR3aa: CASSPERQIEAFF
CDR3nt: TGTGCCAGCTCACCGGAAAGACAGATTGAAGCTTTCTTT

v_gene: TRBV2
d_gene: TRBD1
j_gene: TRBJ1-2
abundance: .
CDR3aa: CASTFRTGQAGYTF
CDR3nt: TGTGCCAGCACCTTCAGGACAGGGCAAGCTGGCTACACCTTC

v_gene: TRBV6-5
d_gene: .
j_gene: TRBJ1-6
abundance: .
CDR3aa: CASRRTDHNSPLHF
CDR3nt: TGTGCCAGCAGGCGAACAGACCATAATTCACCCCTCCACTTT

v_gene: TRBV18
d_gene: TRBD1
j_gene: TRBJ1-5
abundance: .
CDR3aa: CASSLRQGPQPQHF
CDR3nt: TGTGCCAGCTCCCTCCGACAGGGGCCTCAGCCCCAGCATTTT

v_gene: TRBV5-1
d_gene: TRBD2
j_gene: TRBJ2-1
abundance: .
CDR3aa: CASSAAGLGGNEQFF
CDR3nt: TGCGCCAGCAGCGCCGCGGGACTAGGGGGAAATGAGCAGTTCTTC

v_gene: TRBV5-1
d_gene: .
j_gene: TRBJ1-2
abundance: .
CDR3aa: CASSLEGAGYGYTF
CDR3nt: TGCGCCAGCAGCTTGGAAGGGGCAGGCTATGGCTACACCTTC

v_gene: TRBV4-3
d_gene: .
j_gene: TRBJ2-2
abundance: .
CDR3aa: CASSQVGQTFTGELFF
CDR3nt: TGCGCCAGCAGCCAAGTTGGACAGACCTTCACCGGGGAGCTGTTTTTT

v_gene: TRBV29-1
d_gene: .
j_gene: TRBJ1-2
abundance: .
CDR3aa: CSVELRRNYGYTF
CDR3nt: TGCAGCGTTGAGTTGAGGCGAAACTATGGCTACACCTTC

v_gene: TRBV11-2
d_gene: TRBD1
j_gene: TRBJ2-6
abundance: .
CDR3aa: CASSPGTGAGANVLTF
CDR3nt: TGTGCCAGCAGCCCGGGGACAGGCGCTGGGGCCAACGTCCTGACTTTC

v_gene: TRBV5-1
d_gene: TRBD2
j_gene: TRBJ2-3
abundance: .
CDR3aa: CASSTDPSGGPATQYF
CDR3nt: TGCGCCAGCAGCACTGATCCTAGCGGGGGACCGGCTACGCAGTATTTT

v_gene: TRBV6-6
d_gene: TRBD2
j_gene: TRBJ2-1
abundance: .
CDR3aa: CASSYSLWEGVDEQFF
CDR3nt: TGTGCCAGCAGTTACTCGTTGTGGGAGGGCGTGGATGAGCAGTTCTTC

v_gene: TRBV4-1
d_gene: TRBD1
j_gene: TRBJ2-4
abundance: .
CDR3aa: CASSQGRGTGAKNIQYF
CDR3nt: TGCGCCAGCAGCCAGGGCAGAGGGACAGGTGCCAAAAACATTCAGTACTTC

v_gene: TRBV11-2
d_gene: TRBD2
j_gene: TRBJ2-7
abundance: .
CDR3aa: CASRPTSGVYEQYF
CDR3nt: TGTGCCAGCAGACCAACTAGCGGAGTCTACGAGCAGTACTTC

v_gene: TRBV27
d_gene: TRBD2
j_gene: TRBJ2-7
abundance: few
CDR3aa: CASSFSTSGTSYEQYF
CDR3nt: TGTGCCAGCAGTTTTTCGACTAGCGGGACCTCCTACGAGCAGTACTTC

v_gene: TRBV9
d_gene: TRBD1
j_gene: TRBJ2-1
abundance: .
CDR3aa: CASSVGTGTHEQFF
CDR3nt: TGTGCCAGCAGCGTAGGGACAGGTACGCATGAGCAGTTCTTC

v_gene: TRBV19
d_gene: .
j_gene: TRBJ1-2
abundance: .
CDR3aa: CASTGRGYGYTF
CDR3nt: TGTGCCAGCACAGGGCGCGGCTATGGCTACACCTTC

v_gene: TRBV18
d_gene: TRBD1
j_gene: TRBJ2-7
abundance: .
CDR3aa: CASSPYGQEISYEQYF
CDR3nt: TGTGCCAGCTCACCCTATGGACAGGAGATCTCCTACGAGCAGTACTTC

v_gene: TRBV5-6
d_gene: .
j_gene: TRBJ1-1
abundance: .
CDR3aa: CASSLAVRMNTEAFF
CDR3nt: TGTGCCAGCAGCTTGGCGGTTCGCATGAACACTGAAGCTTTCTTT

v_gene: TRBV7-8
d_gene: .
j_gene: TRBJ2-1
abundance: .
CDR3aa: CASSSPTQGASGEQFF
CDR3nt: TGTGCCAGCAGCTCCCCAACCCAGGGGGCTAGCGGTGAGCAGTTCTTC

v_gene: TRBV11-3
d_gene: .
j_gene: TRBJ1-3
abundance: .
CDR3aa: CASSPRTPSGNTIYF
CDR3nt: TGTGCCAGCAGCCCTAGGACACCCTCTGGAAACACCATATATTTT

v_gene: TRBV30
d_gene: .
j_gene: TRBJ1-4
abundance: .
CDR3aa: CAWSPSSWGETNEKLFF
CDR3nt: TGTGCCTGGAGTCCCTCTTCCTGGGGGGAAACTAATGAAAAACTGTTTTTT

v_gene: TRBV7-2
d_gene: TRBD1
j_gene: TRBJ2-7
abundance: once
CDR3aa: CASSLGQGIVYEQYF
CDR3nt: TGTGCCAGCAGCTTAGGACAGGGGATCGTCTACGAGCAGTACTTC

v_gene: TRBV5-1
d_gene: TRBD1
j_gene: TRBJ1-1
abundance: .
CDR3aa: CASSGTDRGRAEAFF
CDR3nt: TGCGCCAGCAGCGGGACGGACAGGGGGCGAGCTGAAGCTTTCTTT

v_gene: TRBV11-2
d_gene: .
j_gene: TRBJ1-4
abundance: .
CDR3aa: CASSKGDKPTNEKLFF
CDR3nt: TGTGCCAGCAGCAAAGGGGACAAACCAACTAATGAAAAACTGTTTTTT

v_gene: TRBV11-2
d_gene: .
j_gene: TRBJ1-1
abundance: .
CDR3aa: CASSLGGFHTEAFF
CDR3nt: TGTGCCAGCAGCTTAGGCGGCTTTCACACTGAAGCTTTCTTT

v_gene: TRBV6-6
d_gene: TRBD2
j_gene: TRBJ2-7
abundance: few
CDR3aa: CASSPTPTSGRTDEQYF
CDR3nt: TGTGCCAGCAGTCCTACCCCCACTAGCGGGAGGACCGACGAGCAGTACTTC

v_gene: TRBV5-6
d_gene: TRBD1
j_gene: TRBJ1-2
abundance: .
CDR3aa: CASSPVTPGQGGYGYTF
CDR3nt: TGTGCCAGCAGCCCCGTGACGCCGGGACAGGGGGGCTATGGCTACACCTTC

v_gene: TRBV29-1
d_gene: .
j_gene: TRBJ2-1
abundance: .
CDR3aa: CSVEEPPGSNEQFF
CDR3nt: TGCAGCGTTGAAGAGCCGCCGGGGTCCAATGAGCAGTTCTTC

v_gene: TRBV3-1/TRBV3-2
d_gene: TRBD2
j_gene: TRBJ2-7
abundance: .
CDR3aa: CASSQGYKREIHEQYF
CDR3nt: TGTGCCAGCAGCCAAGGGTATAAGCGGGAGATTCACGAGCAGTACTTC

v_gene: TRBV6-5
d_gene: TRBD1
j_gene: TRBJ1-5
abundance: .
CDR3aa: CASLNRGHNQPQHF
CDR3nt: TGTGCCAGCCTCAACAGGGGGCACAATCAGCCCCAGCATTTT

v_gene: TRBV18
d_gene: TRBD2
j_gene: TRBJ2-3
abundance: few
CDR3aa: CASSRLAGVGTDTQYF
CDR3nt: TGTGCCAGCTCACGACTAGCGGGAGTGGGCACAGATACGCAGTATTTT

v_gene: TRBV5-4
d_gene: TRBD2
j_gene: TRBJ2-5
abundance: .
CDR3aa: CASSFFGLAGDRETQYF
CDR3nt: TGTGCCAGCAGCTTTTTCGGACTAGCGGGAGATCGAGAGACCCAGTACTTC

v_gene: TRBV24-1
d_gene: .
j_gene: TRBJ1-1
abundance: once
CDR3aa: CATSLRGNTEAFF
CDR3nt: TGTGCCACCAGCCTCAGGGGGAACACTGAAGCTTTCTTT

v_gene: TRBV29-1
d_gene: TRBD1
j_gene: TRBJ1-5
abundance: .
CDR3aa: CSVSIGTGGDQPQHF
CDR3nt: TGCAGCGTCTCAATCGGGACAGGGGGCGACCAGCCCCAGCATTTT

v_gene: TRBV9
d_gene: TRBD1
j_gene: TRBJ1-1
abundance: .
CDR3aa: CASSFSTGPGTEAFF
CDR3nt: TGTGCCAGCAGCTTCTCGACAGGGCCGGGGACTGAAGCTTTCTTT

v_gene: TRBV13
d_gene: TRBD1
j_gene: TRBJ1-2
abundance: .
CDR3aa: CASRPHRGPHGYTF
CDR3nt: TGTGCCAGCAGACCCCACAGGGGACCCCATGGCTACACCTTC

v_gene: TRBV19
d_gene: TRBD2
j_gene: TRBJ2-1
abundance: once
CDR3aa: CASSIGGRAYNEQFF
CDR3nt: TGTGCCAGTAGTATAGGCGGGAGGGCCTACAATGAGCAGTTCTTC

v_gene: TRBV18
d_gene: .
j_gene: TRBJ2-2
abundance: .
CDR3aa: CASSPQTGTGELFF
CDR3nt: TGTGCCAGCTCACCCCAAACAGGAACCGGGGAGCTGTTTTTT

v_gene: TRBV14
d_gene: TRBD1
j_gene: TRBJ1-1
abundance: .
CDR3aa: CASSQVYRGEAFF
CDR3nt: TGTGCCAGCAGCCAAGTTTACAGGGGTGAAGCTTTCTTT

v_gene: TRBV7-6
d_gene: .
j_gene: TRBJ2-2
abundance: once
CDR3aa: CASSAIGTPSGELFF
CDR3nt: TGTGCCAGCAGCGCAATCGGGACACCCTCCGGGGAGCTGTTTTTT

v_gene: TRBV7-6
d_gene: .
j_gene: TRBJ1-3
abundance: once
CDR3aa: CASSLSTGFSGNTIYF
CDR3nt: TGTGCCAGCAGCTTGTCTACAGGATTCTCTGGAAACACCATATATTTT

v_gene: TRBV7-9
d_gene: TRBD2
j_gene: TRBJ2-7
abundance: .
CDR3aa: CASSSNRGGSSVYEQYF
CDR3nt: TGTGCCAGCAGCTCAAATAGGGGCGGGAGTTCAGTCTACGAGCAGTACTTC

v_gene: TRBV7-9
d_gene: .
j_gene: TRBJ1-3
abundance: .
CDR3aa: CASSLGRSGNTIYF
CDR3nt: TGTGCCAGCAGCCTAGGGAGGTCTGGAAACACCATATATTTT

v_gene: TRBV9
d_gene: .
j_gene: TRBJ1-1
abundance: .
CDR3aa: CASSVALWGADTEAFF
CDR3nt: TGTGCCAGCAGCGTAGCGTTGTGGGGAGCGGACACTGAAGCTTTCTTT

v_gene: TRBV6-5
d_gene: TRBD1
j_gene: TRBJ2-1
abundance: once
CDR3aa: CASRWTGSSYNEQFF
CDR3nt: TGTGCCAGCAGGTGGACAGGGTCGTCCTACAATGAGCAGTTCTTC

v_gene: TRBV6-2/TRBV6-3
d_gene: TRBD2
j_gene: TRBJ2-3
abundance: .
CDR3aa: CASSYGLAWDTQYF
CDR3nt: TGTGCCAGCAGTTACGGACTAGCGTGGGATACGCAGTATTTT

v_gene: TRBV28
d_gene: TRBD1
j_gene: TRBJ1-5
abundance: .
CDR3aa: CASSFDRGFEQPQHF
CDR3nt: TGTGCCAGCAGTTTCGACAGGGGGTTTGAGCAGCCCCAGCATTTT